One TCR beta chain is described in this entry. Its antigen remains undetermined. No per-base quality is available; no much larger clone lies one base away. The High Capacity cDNA Reverse Transcription Kit was used to reverse transcribe all of the isolated RNA, meaning that expressed TCRB transcripts were what got sequenced. Naive, central memory and regulatory T cell samples underwent deep immunoSEQ sequencing, averaging about 3.57 million total reads per sample. After sorted cells were lysed in RLT buffer, RNA was extracted with DNase-treated RNeasy Micro or Mini kits, with the choice depending on cell number. To prevent cross-contamination, every cell subset was processed on its own, while patient and healthy donor samples were processed together. The immunoSEQ multiplex PCR was used to amplify TCRB sequences from cDNA, yielding 87-bp fragments that span the CDR3 region. Amplicons were sequenced on the Illumina HiSeq platform. As for the authors' bioinformatics: Synthetic template baselines were used to correct PCR bias computationally, reads within Hamming distance 2 were collapsed together, and singletons that could not be merged were discarded. By aligning reads against IMGT, V, D and J genes, CDR3 length, and insertions or deletions at six rearrangement sites were assigned. Within each subset, clonotype counts were normalized to sorted cell number, after which true diversity and Gini coefficients were computed with the tcR R package. The overlap coefficient, calculated on TCRB nucleotide sequences, was used to quantify repertoire sharing. Out-of-frame TCRB sequences from naive cells were analyzed as a proxy for the pre-selection repertoire. TCRdb mirrors the immuneACCESS table, restricted to in-frame sequences. Some clones are absent from its copies; in checked studies, under half trace to an unresolved V gene, and the reason for the others is unknown. That table is the source of V, J and clone size, and D and trimming were worked out from the DNA. In all, the sample holds some 400,000 clones, and more than 13% of those were seen once. The ten most abundant clones make up approximately 0.02% of the sample.

Each donor gave one peripheral blood draw, roughly 120 mL on average, collected into heparinised tubes. Using a panel that included CD45RO, CCR7, CD25, CD127, CD95 and CD27, naive, central memory, regulatory and stem cell-like memory CD4+ T cells were sorted on a BD FACSAria II. A purity above 95% was achieved for all sorted populations. PBMCs were isolated immediately by Lymphoprep density gradient centrifugation and stained directly without culture. Samples were stained and sorted in pairs, with one healthy donor and one patient per experiment, so that batch effects were minimized. V loses 4 bases of germline sequence and J loses 0 bases, and the interval between the two ends is 10 bases. Counted from cysteine to phenylalanine, this CDR3 has 14 amino acids. Only CDR3 DNA remains: 42 bases, in frame from the first base. CDR1 SQVTM and CDR2 ANQGSEA are derived from the germline V gene. These data come from a study of beta chain features in type 1 diabetes (dated 2018 in TCRdb). About the investigation overall: Patients and healthy donors did not differ in mean age, gender distribution, total cell number or subset yield. A total of about 110,000,000 sorted cells were examined across all samples, and a strong correlation was observed between cell number per subset and RNA yield. In the study, recently diagnosed type 1 diabetes patients and matched healthy donors were compared on the TCRB repertoires of their sorted circulating CD4+ T cell subsets. Whereas all 30 or so donors provided naive and central memory subsets, regulatory and stem cell-like memory subsets were isolated from just 8 patients and about 8 healthy donors.

Paper-wide results and their limitations: PCR might favor shorter templates, but patient and control samples were amplified and corrected together, so any skew would affect both groups equally. The naive, central memory and regulatory TCRB repertoires appeared to resemble one another more closely among patients than among healthy donors. At VDJ recombination sites, type 1 diabetes patients had fewer insertions and more deleted nucleotides, which implies abnormalities in thymic rearrangement. Only small numbers of individuals were included in the HLA sub-analyses, which left unresolved whether HLA type had any influence on TCRB rearrangement. Sequencing cDNA rather than genomic DNA could over-represent highly expressing activated cells, although activation and CD3 levels did not differ between groups. Type 1 diabetes patients showed a moderate but significant shortening of TCRB CDR3 length in all four CD4+ subsets.

The sequenced sample was naive CD4+ T cells from blood. The sample's cell subset or site label, in plain terms: true naive CD4+ T cells. The sequence was obtained from a woman in her late teens or twenties in good health. In this chain, TRBV29-1 is recombined with TRBJ1-3; the D gene identity is not certain. In nucleotide form, the sequence is TGCAGCGTTGCCCAACCTAACTCTGGAAACACCATATATTTT. It specifies CSVAQPNSGNTIYF.